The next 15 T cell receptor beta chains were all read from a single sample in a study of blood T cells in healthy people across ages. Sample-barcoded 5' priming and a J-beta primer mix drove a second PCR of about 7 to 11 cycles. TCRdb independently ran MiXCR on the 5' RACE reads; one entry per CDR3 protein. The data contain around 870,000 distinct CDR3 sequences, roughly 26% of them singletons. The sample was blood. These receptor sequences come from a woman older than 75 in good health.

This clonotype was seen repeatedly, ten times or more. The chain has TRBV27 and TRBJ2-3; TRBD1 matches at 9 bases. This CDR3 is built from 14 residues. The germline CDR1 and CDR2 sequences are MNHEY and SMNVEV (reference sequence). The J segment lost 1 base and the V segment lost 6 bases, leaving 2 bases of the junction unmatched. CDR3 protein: CASSRQGGTDTQYF. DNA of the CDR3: TGTGCCAGCAGCCGACAGGGGGGCACAGATACGCAGTATTTT.

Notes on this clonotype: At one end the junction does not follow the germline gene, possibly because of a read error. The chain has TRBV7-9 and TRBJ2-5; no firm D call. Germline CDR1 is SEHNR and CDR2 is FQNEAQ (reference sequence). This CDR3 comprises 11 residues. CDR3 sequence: CSSSLGETQYF. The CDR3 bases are TGTTCCAGCAGCTTGGGTGAGACCCAGTACTTC. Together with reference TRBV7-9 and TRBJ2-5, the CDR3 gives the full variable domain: DTGVSQNPRHKITKRGQNVTFRCDPISEHNRLYWYRQTLGQGPEFLTYFQNEAQLEKSRLLSDRFSAERPKGSFSTLEIQRTEQGDSAMYLCSSSLGETQYFGPGTRLLVL.

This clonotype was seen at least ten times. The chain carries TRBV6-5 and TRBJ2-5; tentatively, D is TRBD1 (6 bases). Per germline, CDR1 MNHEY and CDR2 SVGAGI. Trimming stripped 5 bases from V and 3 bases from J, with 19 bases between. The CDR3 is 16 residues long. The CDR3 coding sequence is TGTGCCAGCAGTCGCGGACAGCCCTGGGGTGAAGAGACCCAGTACTTC. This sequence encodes CASSRGQPWGEETQYF.

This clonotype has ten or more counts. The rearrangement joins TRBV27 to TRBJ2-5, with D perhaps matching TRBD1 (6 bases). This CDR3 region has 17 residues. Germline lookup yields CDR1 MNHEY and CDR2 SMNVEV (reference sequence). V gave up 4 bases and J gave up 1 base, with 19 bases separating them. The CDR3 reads CASSSGPSQGPQETQYF. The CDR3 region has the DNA TGTGCCAGCAGTTCCGGACCCTCACAGGGTCCCCAAGAGACCCAGTACTTC.

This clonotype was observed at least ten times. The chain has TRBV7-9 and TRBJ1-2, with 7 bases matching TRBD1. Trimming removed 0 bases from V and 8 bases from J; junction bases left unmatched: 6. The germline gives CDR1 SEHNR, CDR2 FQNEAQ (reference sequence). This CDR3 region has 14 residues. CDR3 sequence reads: CASSLASTGSGYTF. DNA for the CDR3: TGTGCCAGCAGCTTAGCTTCGACAGGGAGCGGCTACACCTTC.

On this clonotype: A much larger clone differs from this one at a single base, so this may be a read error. This CDR3 is CSALGTSGGYEQYF. Here the CDR3 DNA reads TGCAGTGCACTTGGGACTAGCGGAGGCTACGAGCAGTACTTC. The chain combines TRBV20-1 with TRBJ2-7; the match to TRBD2 covers 11 bases. Trimming removed 6 bases from V and 3 bases from J; junction bases left unmatched: 7. Germline V lookup: CDR1 DFQATT, CDR2 SNEGSKA (reference sequence). The CDR3 runs to 14 residues.

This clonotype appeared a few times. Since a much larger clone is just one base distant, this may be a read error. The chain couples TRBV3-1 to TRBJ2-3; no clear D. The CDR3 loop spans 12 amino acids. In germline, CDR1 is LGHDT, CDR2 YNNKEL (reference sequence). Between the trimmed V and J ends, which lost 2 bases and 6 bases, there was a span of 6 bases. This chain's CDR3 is CASSQFGDTQYF. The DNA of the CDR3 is TGTGCCAGCAGCCAATTCGGGGATACGCAGTATTTT.

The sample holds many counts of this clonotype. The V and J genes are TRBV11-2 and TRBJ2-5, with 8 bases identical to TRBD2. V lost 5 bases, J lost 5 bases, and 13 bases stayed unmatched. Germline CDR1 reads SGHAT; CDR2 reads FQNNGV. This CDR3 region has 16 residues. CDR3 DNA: TGTGCCAGCAGCCCACACCAAGCGGGGGTTGGGGAGACCCAGTACTTC. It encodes CASSPHQAGVGETQYF.

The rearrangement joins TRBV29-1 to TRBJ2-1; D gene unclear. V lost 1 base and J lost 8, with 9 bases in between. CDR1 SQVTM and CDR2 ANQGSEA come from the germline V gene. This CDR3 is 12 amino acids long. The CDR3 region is CSVEVGEDEQFF. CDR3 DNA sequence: TGCAGCGTTGAAGTCGGCGAGGATGAGCAGTTCTTC.

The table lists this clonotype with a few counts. The CDR3 sequence: CASKSQGPRTTDTQYF. In DNA, the CDR3 is TGTGCCAGCAAATCACAGGGGCCCCGGACCACAGATACGCAGTATTTT. The chain couples TRBV2 to TRBJ2-3; 7 nucleotides agree with TRBD1. The CDR3 is made up of 16 amino acids. Germline V gene lookup returns CDR1 SNHLY and CDR2 FYNNEI. After removal of 7 bases from V and 2 bases from J, the junction contained 12 bases not matched to a gene.

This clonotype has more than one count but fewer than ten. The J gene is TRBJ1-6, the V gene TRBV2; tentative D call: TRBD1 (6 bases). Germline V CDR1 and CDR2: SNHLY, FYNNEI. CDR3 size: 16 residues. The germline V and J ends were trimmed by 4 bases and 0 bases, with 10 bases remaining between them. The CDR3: CASSVQGSSYNSPLHF. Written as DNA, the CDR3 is TGTGCCAGCAGTGTACAGGGAAGCTCCTATAATTCACCCCTCCACTTT.

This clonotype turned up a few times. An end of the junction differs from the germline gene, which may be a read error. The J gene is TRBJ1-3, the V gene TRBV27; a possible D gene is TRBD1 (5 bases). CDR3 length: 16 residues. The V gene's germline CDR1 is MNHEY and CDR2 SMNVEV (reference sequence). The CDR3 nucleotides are TGTGCCTGCAGCTTACACGGCGGGACCTCTGGAAACACCATATATTTT. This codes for CACSLHGGTSGNTIYF.

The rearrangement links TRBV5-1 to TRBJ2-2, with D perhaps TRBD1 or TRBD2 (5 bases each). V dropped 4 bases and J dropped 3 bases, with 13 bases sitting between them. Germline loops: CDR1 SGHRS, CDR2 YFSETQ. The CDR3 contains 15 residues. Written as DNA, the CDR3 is TGCGCCAGCAGCCAAAGAGGGGTTGACACCGGGGAGCTGTTTTTT. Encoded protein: CASSQRGVDTGELFF.

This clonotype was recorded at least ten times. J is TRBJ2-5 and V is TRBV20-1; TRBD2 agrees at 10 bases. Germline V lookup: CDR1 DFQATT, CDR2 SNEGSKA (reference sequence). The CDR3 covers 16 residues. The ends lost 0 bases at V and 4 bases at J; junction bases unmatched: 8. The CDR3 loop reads CSAREGSGGPGETQYF. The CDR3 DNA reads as TGCAGTGCTAGAGAGGGTAGCGGGGGGCCTGGAGAGACCCAGTACTTC.

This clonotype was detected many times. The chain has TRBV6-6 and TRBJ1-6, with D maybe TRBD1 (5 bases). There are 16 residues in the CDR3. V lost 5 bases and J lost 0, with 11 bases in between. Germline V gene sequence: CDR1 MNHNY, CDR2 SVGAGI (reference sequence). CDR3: CASSDVDSSYNSPLHF. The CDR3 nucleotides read TGTGCCAGCAGTGACGTAGACAGCTCCTATAATTCACCCCTCCACTTT.